The 13 T cell receptor beta chains presented below share a single source sample, sequenced in a study of blood T cell repertoires in COVID-19. TCRdb keeps only in-frame clones here, not all; method: immunoSEQ multiplex PCR. This sample has 300,000 or so clones; 75% to 90% occur once, and the top ten carry approximately 1.6%. The sequenced material came from peripheral blood. These receptors all stem from a woman aged 35 to 49 who had recovered from COVID-19.

The chain employs TRBV14 and TRBJ1-1; D perhaps matches TRBD1 (5 bases). The CDR3 length is 16 residues. Germline V gene data show CDR1 as SGHDN and CDR2 as FVKESK. The V and J ends lost 6 bases and 0 bases respectively, with 17 bases between them. The CDR3, as DNA: TGTGCCAGCAGAGATGGGGGGGGAGGTCTGAACACTGAAGCTTTCTTT. This gives the protein CASRDGGGGLNTEAFF.

This clone was picked up a small number of times. This rearrangement joins TRBV15 to TRBJ1-3, with D perhaps TRBD1 (5 bases). The CDR3 is 14 residues long. V shed 5 bases and J shed 3 bases, with 11 bases lying between them. Per germline, CDR1 LNHNV and CDR2 YYDKDF (reference sequence). The CDR3 DNA reads TGTGCCACCAGCCCCGGGGACTATGGAAACACCATATATTTT. As protein: CATSPGDYGNTIYF.

The chain links TRBV27 to TRBJ1-1; no clear D gene. CDR3 length equals 14 residues. V lost 3 bases and J 0 bases, leaving 8 bases between the germline ends. Germline CDR1 reads MNHEY; CDR2 reads SMNVEV (reference sequence). The CDR3 nucleotides are TGTGCCAGCAGTTTGGGAGGCATGAACACTGAAGCTTTCTTT. Translated: CASSLGGMNTEAFF.

This clone was seen once. This chain's CDR3 is CASRRGGNNYGYTF. The CDR3 region has the DNA TGCGCCAGCAGACGAGGGGGAAATAACTATGGCTACACCTTC. The gene calls are TRBV5-1 and TRBJ1-2; TRBD1 is a possible D gene (6 bases). V lost 5 bases, J lost 1 base, and 12 bases lay in between. This CDR3 has 14 residues. Germline values: CDR1 SGHRS, CDR2 YFSETQ.

The V call is TRBV5-1, the J call TRBJ2-5; TRBD1 matches at 10 bases. V was pared by 4 bases and J by 5 bases, with 11 bases of the junction left unmatched. Germline V gene lookup returns CDR1 SGHRS and CDR2 YFSETQ. The CDR3 totals 16 residues. The CDR3 loop is CASSPGDRGRGETQYF. As DNA, the CDR3 is TGCGCCAGCAGCCCCGGCGACAGGGGGCGGGGGGAGACCCAGTACTTC.

This chain connects TRBV9 to TRBJ2-2; tentative D call: TRBD2 (5 bases). The V end was cut by 0 bases, the J end by 2 bases, with 8 bases between. Per germline, CDR1 SGDLS and CDR2 YYNGEE. CDR3 length: 15 residues. CDR3 residues: CASSVGRGNTGELFF. The DNA for the CDR3 is TGTGCCAGCAGCGTAGGTCGGGGAAACACCGGGGAGCTGTTTTTT.

V gene TRBV4-2 combines with J gene TRBJ1-1; a weak D match, TRBD1 (5 bases). V lost 1 base and J lost 4, with 7 bases in between. The germline CDR1 and CDR2 sequences are LGHNA and YNFKEQ. This CDR3 is 13 amino acids long. The CDR3 sequence: CASSQGQSTEAFF. The DNA for the CDR3 is TGTGCCAGCAGCCAAGGACAGAGCACTGAAGCTTTCTTT.

The CDR3: CASSMTGYEQYF. Written as DNA, the CDR3 is TGTGCCAGTAGTATGACCGGGTACGAGCAGTACTTC. The gene calls are TRBV19 and TRBJ2-7; D is undetermined. Trimming removed 3 bases at V and 4 bases at J, with 7 bases between. Per the germline V gene, CDR1 is LNHDA and CDR2 is SQIVND (reference sequence). The CDR3 spans 12 residues.

J is TRBJ1-3 and V is TRBV11-2; TRBD1 matches 7 bases. This CDR3 has 15 residues. Per the germline V gene, CDR1 is SGHAT and CDR2 is FQNNGV. The junction had 6 bases not matched to a gene; V was cut back by 5 bases and J by 2 bases. DNA of the CDR3: TGTGCCAGCAGCCTCCGGACAGGTCCTGGAAACACCATATATTTT. This sequence encodes CASSLRTGPGNTIYF.

The genes are TRBV29-1 and TRBJ2-3, with D possibly being TRBD1 (5 bases). The CDR3 covers 13 residues. The germline V gene encodes CDR1 SQVTM and CDR2 ANQGSEA. Trimming removed 3 bases from V and 4 bases from J, with 11 bases in between. DNA of the CDR3: TGCAGCGTTGATGTAGGGGATTCAGATACGCAGTATTTT. Encoded protein: CSVDVGDSDTQYF.

The CDR3, as DNA: TGTGCCAGCAGCGTAGATGTAGGGGACAATCAGCCCCAGCATTTT. Translated: CASSVDVGDNQPQHF. The gene calls are TRBV9 and TRBJ1-5, with D possibly being TRBD1 (5 bases). In germline, CDR1 is SGDLS, CDR2 YYNGEE. V shed 0 bases and J shed 3 bases, with 10 bases lying between them. There are 15 residues in the CDR3.

The V gene is TRBV13, the J gene TRBJ2-7; weak D call: TRBD1 (6 bases). Germline values: CDR1 PRHDT, CDR2 FYEKMQ (reference sequence). The CDR3 has 15 amino acids. V shed 1 base and J shed 4 bases, with 14 bases lying between them. The DNA for the CDR3 is TGTGCCAGCAGCTTAGAGCACAGGGTCTCTTACGAGCAGTACTTC. This gives the protein CASSLEHRVSYEQYF.

The chain links TRBV29-1 to TRBJ2-2, with D possibly matching TRBD2 (6 bases). This CDR3 contains 20 residues. V lost 1 base to trimming and J lost 0 bases, with 24 bases between them. The germline V gene has CDR1 SQVTM and CDR2 ANQGSEA. The CDR3 loop is CSVEGSPRTRRGPNTGELFF. Here the CDR3 DNA reads TGCAGCGTTGAAGGGTCACCACGGACGCGGAGGGGACCGAACACCGGGGAGCTGTTTTTT.